Each of the 30 T cell receptor beta chains below was sequenced from the same sample in a study of cytomegalovirus exposure and HLA in healthy donors. PCR involved 60 Vbeta and 13 Jbeta primers. Data came from immunoSEQ multiplex PCR; TCRdb stores just in-frame clones and leaves some out. This sample has some 120,000 clones; around 76% occur once, and the top ten carry 13%. The specimen was PBMCs. The receptors were sampled from a woman aged 60-75 years in good health and CMV-seropositive.

The table lists this clone with a few counts. The chain combines TRBV4-3 with TRBJ2-6; D gene uncertain. This CDR3 has 18 residues. The V and J ends lost 1 base and 2 bases respectively, with 15 bases between them. From germline, CDR1 is LGHNA and CDR2 YSLEER. The CDR3 region has the DNA TGCGCCAGCAGCCAAGGGGCAGGCGTTGGTACTGGGGCCAACGTCCTGACTTTC. It specifies CASSQGAGVGTGANVLTF.

The rearrangement uses TRBV19 and TRBJ1-5; TRBD1 aligns across 7 bases. CDR3 length equals 16 residues. Germline V lookup: CDR1 LNHDA, CDR2 SQIVND (reference sequence). V lost 10 bases to trimming and J lost 5 bases; unmatched junction nucleotides: 17. CDR3 coding DNA: TGTGCCACCAAGGGGGCGGAAGGATCCCCCCATCAGCCCCAGCATTTT. As protein: CATKGAEGSPHQPQHF. Supplemented by reference TRBV19 and TRBJ1-5, the full variable domain reads DGGITQSPKYLFRKEGQNVTLSCEQNLNHDAMYWYRQDPGQGLRLIYYSQIVNDFQKGDIAEGYSVSREKKESFPLTVTSAQKNPTAFYLCATKGAEGSPHQPQHFGDGTRLSIL.

There are a few counts of this clone. The chain links TRBV4-3 to TRBJ2-6; D gene unclear. Germline CDR1 is LGHNA and CDR2 is YSLEER. CDR3 size: 16 residues. Trimming removed 0 bases from V and 0 bases from J, with 6 bases in between. The CDR3 loop reads CASSQDLVSGANVLTF. CDR3 DNA sequence: TGCGCCAGCAGCCAAGATCTTGTCTCTGGGGCCAACGTCCTGACTTTC.

Notes on this clone: The junction shows a germline mismatch at one end, possibly a read error. This chain connects TRBV7-9 to TRBJ1-3, with D tentatively TRBD1 (5 bases). Germline V CDR1 and CDR2: SEHNR, FQNEAQ (reference sequence). This CDR3 region has 15 residues. CDR3 in DNA: TGTTCCAGCAGCCAGCGGAGGGGCGCAGAAAACACCATATATTTT. Its translation: CSSSQRRGAENTIYF.

This clone has more than one count but fewer than ten. The gene calls are TRBV14 and TRBJ1-2; D possibly corresponds to TRBD1 (5 bases). The CDR3 covers 14 residues. V was trimmed by 1 base and J by 5 bases, leaving 11 bases between them. Germline V CDR1 and CDR2: SGHDN, FVKESK. Written as DNA, the CDR3 is TGTGCCAGCAGCCAAGCCACAGGATTATATGGCTACACCTTC. Amino acids: CASSQATGLYGYTF.

This chain joins TRBV27 and TRBJ2-5; 11 nucleotides agree with TRBD1. The J call may be wrong; the DNA end is better matched by TRBJ2-7. The CDR3 has 16 amino acids. Germline assignment: CDR1 MNHEY and CDR2 SMNVEV (reference sequence). The DNA of the CDR3 is TGTGCCAGCAGTCCACACCGGGACAGGGGGACCCACGAGCAGTACTTC. Translated: CASSPHRDRGTHEQYF.

The chain links TRBV7-8 to TRBJ1-3, with TRBD1 matching 8 bases. Germline-derived CDR1 and CDR2 are SGHVS and FQNEAQ. V was clipped by 3 bases and J by 0 bases; unmatched bases: 13. The CDR3 consists of 19 residues. This chain's CDR3 is CASSFDRGKGLVSGNTIYF. Written as DNA, the CDR3 is TGTGCCAGCAGCTTTGACAGGGGAAAGGGGCTGGTCTCTGGAAACACCATATATTTT.

The V gene is TRBV7-2, the J gene TRBJ2-7, with 9 bases aligning to TRBD1. Per germline, CDR1 SGHTA and CDR2 FQGNSA. The length of the CDR3 is 14 residues. Losses at the gene ends were 5 bases for V and 3 bases for J; bases not matched to a gene: 5. The CDR3 spells CASSRDRERYEQYF. Written as DNA, the CDR3 is TGTGCCAGCAGCCGGGACAGGGAACGCTACGAGCAGTACTTC.

The chain joins TRBV6-1 to TRBJ1-2; tentative D call: TRBD1 (6 bases). The germline V gene encodes CDR1 MNHNS and CDR2 SASEGT. The CDR3 is 14 residues long. V was trimmed by 1 base and J by 4 bases, leaving 10 bases between them. The CDR3 DNA follows: TGTGCCAGCAGTGAAGTAGCAGGGGTCTATGGCTACACCTTC. This encodes CASSEVAGVYGYTF.

V and J are TRBV7-2 and TRBJ2-2; TRBD2 might be the D (6 bases). There are 17 residues in the CDR3. Per the germline V gene, CDR1 is SGHTA and CDR2 is FQGNSA. Trimming pared 1 base from V and 6 bases from J, leaving 18 bases between. CDR3 region: CASSLVRLERVSGELFF. CDR3 in DNA: TGTGCCAGCAGCTTAGTCCGACTAGAACGAGTGTCCGGGGAGCTGTTTTTT.

There are a few counts of this clone. V and J are TRBV7-9 and TRBJ1-1; 8 bases are a match to TRBD1. Germline CDR1 SEHNR, CDR2 FQNEAQ (reference sequence). The CDR3 sequence is 18 residues long. J gave up 1 base and V 3 bases, and 13 bases lay outside the gene matches. CDR3: CASSFRTGQDEGNTEAFF. In DNA form, the CDR3 reads TGTGCCAGCAGCTTCAGGACAGGGCAAGACGAGGGGAACACTGAAGCTTTCTTT.

V is TRBV4-3 and J is TRBJ1-2; 8 bases agree with TRBD1. Germline CDR1 and CDR2: LGHNA and YSLEER. The CDR3 is 18 amino acids. J gave up 0 bases and V 0 bases, and 9 bases lay outside the gene matches. CDR3 DNA: TGCGCCAGCAGCCAAGAAGTAGGGACAGGCCCCTCTAACTATGGCTACACCTTC. Translation gives CASSQEVGTGPSNYGYTF.

The CDR3 DNA is TGTGCCAGCAGCGTACAGGCAAACCCTAATGAAAAACTGTTTTTT. Encoded protein: CASSVQANPNEKLFF. The genes are TRBV9 and TRBJ1-4; D gene uncertain. The germline CDR1 and CDR2 sequences are SGDLS and YYNGEE. V was trimmed by 1 base and J by 3 bases, leaving 10 bases between them. This CDR3 region has 15 residues.

This rearrangement joins TRBV9 to TRBJ2-1; 11 nucleotides match TRBD2. The CDR3 length is 16 residues. From germline, CDR1 is SGDLS and CDR2 YYNGEE. J gave up 4 bases and V 3 bases, and 6 bases lay outside the gene matches. In DNA, the CDR3 is TGTGCCAGCAGCGCCCGACTAGCGGGGATGTACAATGAGCAGTTCTTC. Protein product: CASSARLAGMYNEQFF.

The V gene is TRBV5-1, the J gene TRBJ2-1; weak D call: TRBD2 (6 bases). Between the trimmed V and J ends, which lost 2 bases and 6 bases, there was a span of 9 bases. The CDR3 spans 13 residues. Germline V lookup: CDR1 SGHRS, CDR2 YFSETQ. CDR3: CASSFAGGNEQFF. CDR3 sequence (DNA): TGCGCCAGCAGCTTTGCCGGGGGCAATGAGCAGTTCTTC.

The chain carries TRBV19 and TRBJ2-6; D uncertain. V gave up 3 bases and J gave up 0 bases, with 9 bases separating them. The CDR3 covers 16 residues. Germline V gene sequence: CDR1 LNHDA, CDR2 SQIVND (reference sequence). The CDR3 here is CASSIGRFSGANVLTF. CDR3 sequence (DNA): TGTGCCAGTAGTATTGGCAGGTTCTCTGGGGCCAACGTCCTGACTTTC.

The rearrangement uses TRBV9 and TRBJ1-3, with D possibly matching TRBD1 (6 bases). Trimming removed 0 bases from V and 6 bases from J, with 10 bases in between. The CDR3 runs to 14 residues. Per germline, CDR1 SGDLS and CDR2 YYNGEE. This chain's CDR3 is CASSVGGGENTIYF. CDR3 DNA: TGTGCCAGCAGCGTAGGTGGGGGCGAAAACACCATATATTTT.

This clone was counted once. The chain links TRBV13 to TRBJ1-1, with D possibly matching TRBD1 (6 bases). The CDR3 consists of 15 residues. Trimming took off 1 base at V and 4 bases at J, with 13 bases between the two ends. The germline V gene has CDR1 PRHDT and CDR2 FYEKMQ (reference sequence). This CDR3 is CASSLEGEGFTEAFF. In nucleotides, the CDR3 is TGTGCCAGCAGCTTAGAGGGGGAAGGGTTCACTGAAGCTTTCTTT.

This clone was observed a handful of times. This chain connects TRBV30 to TRBJ1-1, with TRBD1 identical over 7 bases. Germline CDR1 reads GTSNPN; CDR2 reads SVGIG (reference sequence). V shed 2 bases, J shed 8 bases, and the junction held 8 bases outside the gene matches. This CDR3 has 13 amino acids. DNA for the CDR3: TGTGCCTGGAGTTCCCGGACAGGCCGCGAAGCTTTCTTT. As protein: CAWSSRTGREAFF.

J is TRBJ2-7 and V is TRBV6-1; 7 positions agree with TRBD1. The V segment lost 4 bases and the J segment 7 bases; nucleotides outside the gene matches: 10. This CDR3 has 14 amino acids. CDR1 is MNHNS, CDR2 SASEGT, per germline. CDR3 sequence (DNA): TGTGCCAGCAGTGCGCCCTCCGGGACAGCGGAGCAGTACTTC. Encoded protein: CASSAPSGTAEQYF.

The rearrangement uses TRBV5-1 and TRBJ1-4, with D possibly matching TRBD1 (5 bases). CDR3 length equals 15 residues. Germline assignment: CDR1 SGHRS and CDR2 YFSETQ. The germline V and J ends were trimmed by 3 bases and 7 bases, with 16 bases remaining between them. The CDR3 region is CASSWGGVHAEKLFF. The CDR3 bases are TGCGCCAGCAGCTGGGGCGGGGTTCATGCTGAAAAACTGTTTTTT. Looking up the rest from reference TRBV5-1 and TRBJ1-4 gives the full variable domain: KAGVTQTPRYLIKTRGQQVTLSCSPISGHRSVSWYQQTPGQGLQFLFEYFSETQRNKGNFPGRFSGRQFSNSRSEMNVSTLELGDSALYLCASSWGGVHAEKLFFGSGTQLSVL.

This clone was counted a single time. The chain uses TRBV4-3 and TRBJ2-1, with 11 bases that match TRBD2. The germline CDR1 and CDR2 sequences are LGHNA and YSLEER. Trimming removed 4 bases from V and 7 bases from J; junction bases left unmatched: 9. This CDR3 spans 16 amino acids. The CDR3 loop is CASSRELAGAGNEQFF. CDR3 DNA: TGCGCCAGCAGCCGAGAACTAGCGGGGGCTGGGAATGAGCAGTTCTTC.

CDR3 loop: CASSISGRGPNQPQHF. In DNA, the CDR3 is TGTGCCAGTAGTATTTCGGGCAGGGGCCCCAATCAGCCCCAGCATTTT. This chain links TRBV19 with TRBJ1-5; TRBD1 might be the D (6 bases). Trimming took 3 bases from V and 3 from J, leaving 15 bases between them. This CDR3 has 16 amino acids. CDR1 is LNHDA, CDR2 SQIVND, per germline (reference sequence).

The V call is TRBV5-1, the J call TRBJ1-2; D possibly corresponds to TRBD1 (5 bases). The V end lost 5 bases, the J end lost 4 bases, and 12 bases lay between the germline ends. In germline, CDR1 is SGHRS, CDR2 YFSETQ. The CDR3 runs 13 residues. The CDR3 DNA reads TGCGCCAGCAGACCAACCCAGGGCTATGGCTACACCTTC. Translating it yields CASRPTQGYGYTF. The full variable domain, rest sourced from reference TRBV5-1 and TRBJ1-2, is KAGVTQTPRYLIKTRGQQVTLSCSPISGHRSVSWYQQTPGQGLQFLFEYFSETQRNKGNFPGRFSGRQFSNSRSEMNVSTLELGDSALYLCASRPTQGYGYTFGSGTRLTVV.

The DNA of the CDR3 is TGTGCCAGCAGTTCCCGGGGGGCCAGGCCCGATGAGCAGTTCTTC. Amino acid sequence: CASSSRGARPDEQFF. This rearrangement joins TRBV6-5 to TRBJ2-1; D may be TRBD2 (7 bases). The V gene's germline CDR1 is MNHEY and CDR2 SVGAGI. CDR3 length equals 15 residues. Trimming removed 4 bases at V and 8 bases at J, with 18 bases between.

The chain uses TRBV29-1 and TRBJ2-2, with D maybe TRBD2 (6 bases). V dropped 4 bases and J dropped 1 base, with 10 bases sitting between them. The length of the CDR3 is 14 residues. Germline assignment: CDR1 SQVTM and CDR2 ANQGSEA. The CDR3 protein is CSVGPSENTGELFF. As DNA, the CDR3 is TGCAGCGTTGGGCCTAGCGAGAACACCGGGGAGCTGTTTTTT.

The chain uses TRBV4-3 and TRBJ2-2, with 8 bases matching TRBD2. The CDR3 totals 17 residues. V lost 4 bases to trimming and J lost 1 base; unmatched junction nucleotides: 8. Germline CDR1 and CDR2: LGHNA and YSLEER. The CDR3 here is CASSPIALAGNTGELFF. CDR3 DNA: TGCGCCAGCAGCCCGATAGCTCTAGCGGGGAACACCGGGGAGCTGTTTTTT.

The chain joins TRBV7-8 to TRBJ1-1; 7 positions match TRBD1. The CDR3 contains 15 residues. The ends lost 5 bases at V and 0 bases at J; junction bases unmatched: 6. CDR1 and CDR2 (germline): SGHVS, FQNEAQ. Written as DNA, the CDR3 is TGTGCCAGCAGCATACCCGGGACAGTGAACACTGAAGCTTTCTTT. This encodes CASSIPGTVNTEAFF.

Notes on this clone: The junction departs from the called germline gene at one end, perhaps through a read error. The chain recombines TRBV11-1 with TRBJ2-7, with D maybe TRBD2 (7 bases). The CDR3 is made up of 18 amino acids. The germline V gene encodes CDR1 SGHAT and CDR2 FQDESV (reference sequence). The CDR3 loop is CASSLAGGRLPSSYGQYF. The CDR3 coding sequence is TGTGCCAGCAGCTTAGCGGGGGGGCGACTCCCGAGCTCCTACGGGCAGTACTTC.

This chain joins TRBV7-9 and TRBJ2-1, with 10 bases fitting TRBD1. Germline loops: CDR1 SEHNR, CDR2 FQNEAQ (reference sequence). After removal of 1 base from V and 8 bases from J, the junction contained 8 bases not matched to a gene. CDR3 length equals 16 residues. CDR3 sequence (DNA): TGTGCCAGCAGCTTAGGGGACAGGGGTTTTAAGGATGAGCAGTTCTTC. This gives the protein CASSLGDRGFKDEQFF.